This entry concerns a single TCR beta chain. What it binds is not known. These data belong to a study of regulatory and conventional T cells in RAG deficiency. Broader study findings: Treg unique TCR beta sequences were about 91-fold fewer in Omenn syndrome and CID/AS patients than controls. Omenn patients showed >90% Treg-Tconv overlap and shorter CDR3 lengths.

The CDR3 consists of 16 residues. CDR1 and CDR2 (germline): SGDLS, YYNGEE. The V segment lost 3 bases and the J segment 0 bases; nucleotides outside the gene matches: 9. TCRdb's copy holds only in-frame clones and misses some; the assay was immunoSEQ multiplex PCR. The data hold roughly 35,000 clones, with 89% observed a single time. This sample also belongs to another study, concerning regulatory T cells. That work contributes: The primer mix had 52 TRBV and 13 TRBJ primers.

Sequencing input: CD8+ T cells sorted from blood. The gene calls are TRBV9 and TRBJ2-7, with TRBD2 matching over 7 bases. The source of this sequence is a human donor in good health. This CDR3 reads CASSAGLSGASYEQYF. The CDR3 region has the DNA TGTGCCAGCAGCGCCGGACTGAGCGGGGCCTCCTACGAGCAGTACTTC.